This TCR beta chain was recovered during a study of T cell repertoires in cytomegalovirus infection. About the study: HLA-B-restricted CMV epitopes that are well studied were used alongside recently identified HLA-C-restricted ones. Public TCR beta signatures indicated both CMV infection and matching HLA type. Overall study findings and caveats: Clonotype analysis showed dominance of the ex vivo response by HLA-C-restricted CMV-specific TCR beta clonotypes. Individuals carrying CMV plus the relevant HLA were identified by cumulative frequency of public TCR beta families.

One entry per CDR3 protein results from TCRdb running MiXCR on the reads. The sample includes about 920,000 distinct CDR3 sequences, roughly 30% seen only once; the top ten take roughly 13%. The CDR3 covers 17 residues. The germline V gene has CDR1 MNHEY and CDR2 SVGEGT. With 3 bases removed from V and 5 bases from J, the gap between germline ends came to 19 bases. As to this clonotype: Its antigen is unknown.

The clonotype was recovered from a human donor in good health (CMV status not recorded). Some clones in this sample may be carry-over from other donors' samples. The V call is TRBV6-2 or TRBV6-3, the J call TRBJ1-4; no clear D. The specimen was cultured CD8+ T cells from PBMCs, collected from culture after CMV antigen stimulation. The CDR3, as DNA: TGTGCCAGCAGTTATGAGCCCGTGCGGGAGGAGAATGAAAAACTGTTTTTT. It specifies CASSYEPVREENEKLFF.